The 31 T cell receptor beta chains in this list originate from one sample, sequenced in a study of pediatric ulcerative colitis. Assay: immunoSEQ multiplex PCR; the TCRdb copy retains only in-frame clones and omits some. The top ten clones hold 3% to 4.5% of a sample with about 64,000 clones, about nine tenths of them seen once. The source material was blood. The receptors stem from a boy younger than 18 with severe ulcerative colitis.

The chain is built from TRBV27 and TRBJ1-1; D is undetermined. The CDR3 totals 15 residues. Per the germline V gene, CDR1 is MNHEY and CDR2 is SMNVEV (reference sequence). The V and J ends lost 5 bases and 1 base respectively, with 14 bases between them. Here the CDR3 reads CASSPLTSANTEAFF. DNA for the CDR3: TGTGCCAGCAGTCCACTAACATCGGCGAACACTGAAGCTTTCTTT.

Here the CDR3 reads CATSDFYRGQGGTDTQYF. The CDR3 nucleotides read TGTGCCACCAGCGACTTCTACAGGGGGCAGGGCGGCACAGATACGCAGTATTTT. This chain joins TRBV15 and TRBJ2-3; 9 bases are shared with TRBD1. CDR1 and CDR2 from the germline V gene are LNHNV and YYDKDF (reference sequence). This CDR3 is built from 18 residues. J was trimmed by 1 base and V by 5 bases; bases with no gene match: 13.

This clone was recorded a few times. This rearrangement joins TRBV4-1 to TRBJ1-2, with a possible D match to TRBD1 (5 bases). The CDR3 sequence is 15 residues long. Germline CDR1 and CDR2: MGHRA and YSYEKL. Trimming took 0 bases from V and 7 from J, leaving 15 bases between them. CDR3 nucleotide sequence: TGCGCCAGCAGCCAAGATGGGACGGGGGTTCTTGGCTACACCTTC. Encoded protein: CASSQDGTGVLGYTF.

The genes are TRBV7-3 and TRBJ2-1; 10 positions agree with TRBD2. There are 16 residues in the CDR3. CDR1 SGHTA and CDR2 FQGTGA come from the germline V gene. After removal of 5 bases from V and 7 bases from J, the junction contained 11 bases not matched to a gene. DNA for the CDR3: TGTGCCAGCAGCCCCCGGGCTAGCGGGAGTGGGAATGAGCAGTTCTTC. It specifies CASSPRASGSGNEQFF.

The rearrangement uses TRBV4-1 and TRBJ2-2; D gene uncertain. The germline CDR1 and CDR2 sequences are MGHRA and YSYEKL. V lost 3 bases, J lost 4 bases, and 9 bases lay in between. CDR3 size: 14 residues. The CDR3 region has the DNA TGCGCCAGCAGCCAGGCCCCAAGCACCGGGGAGCTGTTTTTT. It codes for CASSQAPSTGELFF.

This clone came up once. The chain has TRBV4-3 and TRBJ2-1, with 9 positions matching TRBD1. With V trimmed by 4 bases and J by 9 bases, 10 bases remained unmatched. The CDR3 totals 15 residues. The germline gives CDR1 LGHNA, CDR2 YSLEER. In DNA form, the CDR3 reads TGCGCCAGCAGCCGTGACAGGGGGGCGTACGGTGAGCAGTTCTTC. Amino acid sequence: CASSRDRGAYGEQFF.

The chain is built from TRBV11-3 and TRBJ2-7; tentative D call: TRBD1 (6 bases). Looked up from germline, CDR1 is SGHNT and CDR2 is YENEEA. Trimming removed 1 base from V and 3 bases from J, with 10 bases in between. This CDR3 is built from 14 residues. In DNA, the CDR3 is TGTGCCAGCAGCTTAGTTTGGACAGTCTACGAGCAGTACTTC. This translates into CASSLVWTVYEQYF.

The V and J genes are TRBV6-6 and TRBJ1-2; D gene uncertain. Germline V gives CDR1 MNHNY, CDR2 SVGAGI (reference sequence). V was pared by 6 bases and J by 3 bases, with 2 bases between. The CDR3 spans 10 residues. The DNA of the CDR3 is TGTGCCAGCAGAGACTATGGCTACACCTTC. This codes for CASRDYGYTF.

Notes on this clone: One end of the junction is discordant with germline, which a read error may explain. The chain joins TRBV4-3 to TRBJ2-2, with TRBD2 identical over 13 bases. CDR1 and CDR2 (germline): LGHNA, YSLEER. The CDR3 consists of 18 residues. The CDR3 DNA reads as TGCGCCAGCAGCCACACCAGACTAGCGGGAGGACCCCCCGGAGAGCTGTTTTTT. Protein: CASSHTRLAGGPPGELFF.

This chain connects TRBV4-1 to TRBJ1-3, with D possibly TRBD1 on 6 matching bases. Germline CDR1 is MGHRA and CDR2 is YSYEKL. The length of the CDR3 is 16 residues. Deletions cut 2 bases from V and 0 bases from J, with 11 bases between. The CDR3 region is CASSQPTGNSGNTIYF. DNA for the CDR3: TGCGCCAGCAGCCAACCTACAGGGAACTCTGGAAACACCATATATTTT.

The rearrangement links TRBV30 to TRBJ2-3, with D tentatively TRBD2 (6 bases). The V end lost 1 base, the J end lost 2 bases, and 10 bases lay between the germline ends. CDR1 is GTSNPN and CDR2 is SVGIG in the germline V gene (reference sequence). The CDR3 loop spans 14 amino acids. The CDR3 DNA is TGTGCCTGGAGTGCGTTAGCGGACACAGATACGCAGTATTTT. Translated, it gives CAWSALADTDTQYF.

The chain recombines TRBV5-1 with TRBJ2-7; 10 bases are shared with TRBD2. The CDR3 has 14 residues. With V trimmed by 1 base and J by 5 bases, 3 bases remained unmatched. Per germline, CDR1 SGHRS and CDR2 YFSETQ. In nucleotides, the CDR3 is TGCGCCAGCAGCTTGTGGCTAGCGGGAGACGAGCAGTACTTC. As protein: CASSLWLAGDEQYF. Filled out from reference TRBV5-1 and TRBJ2-7, the complete variable domain reads KAGVTQTPRYLIKTRGQQVTLSCSPISGHRSVSWYQQTPGQGLQFLFEYFSETQRNKGNFPGRFSGRQFSNSRSEMNVSTLELGDSALYLCASSLWLAGDEQYFGPGTRLTVT.

V and J are TRBV27 and TRBJ2-1; 8 bases match TRBD2. CDR3 length equals 13 residues. The germline V gene encodes CDR1 MNHEY and CDR2 SMNVEV (reference sequence). The J segment lost 3 bases and the V segment lost 8 bases, leaving 3 bases of the junction unmatched. As DNA, the CDR3 is TGTGCCAGCCGGGAGGGCGTCTACAATGAGCAGTTCTTC. This codes for CASREGVYNEQFF.

CDR3 residues: CASSPSRGSGELFF. In DNA, the CDR3 is TGCGCCAGCAGCCCCTCTAGGGGGTCCGGGGAGCTGTTTTTT. The chain combines TRBV4-1 with TRBJ2-2; possible D gene TRBD1, 6 bases. In germline, CDR1 is MGHRA, CDR2 YSYEKL. The CDR3 spans 14 residues. With 4 bases removed from V and 6 bases from J, the gap between germline ends came to 12 bases.

The V gene is TRBV6-1, the J gene TRBJ2-1, with D unclear. The germline gives CDR1 MNHNS, CDR2 SASEGT. With 5 bases removed from V and 1 base from J, the gap between germline ends came to 12 bases. This CDR3 has 15 residues. CDR3 in amino acids: CASSPTPTSYNEQFF. The CDR3 DNA follows: TGTGCCAGCAGTCCGACTCCCACATCCTACAATGAGCAGTTCTTC.

The V gene is TRBV30, the J gene TRBJ2-1; D possibly corresponds to TRBD2 (6 bases). This CDR3 contains 15 residues. The germline V and J ends were trimmed by 0 bases and 4 bases, with 13 bases remaining between them. In germline, CDR1 is GTSNPN, CDR2 SVGIG (reference sequence). This CDR3 reads CAWSVRGVRYNEQFF. CDR3 nucleotide sequence: TGTGCCTGGAGTGTACGCGGGGTAAGATACAATGAGCAGTTCTTC.

The chain carries TRBV6-1 and TRBJ2-7; 10 bases match TRBD2. J gave up 0 bases and V 2 bases, and 1 base lay outside the gene matches. Germline V gene lookup returns CDR1 MNHNS and CDR2 SASEGT. The CDR3 consists of 15 residues. CDR3 sequence: CASSERTSGSYEQYF. Written as DNA, the CDR3 is TGTGCCAGCAGTGAAAGGACTAGCGGCTCCTACGAGCAGTACTTC.

The chain is built from TRBV9 and TRBJ1-5; 8 bases line up with TRBD1. The V and J ends lost 0 bases and 8 bases, in that order; junction bases with no gene match: 13. CDR1 SGDLS and CDR2 YYNGEE come from the germline V gene. The CDR3 loop spans 17 amino acids. The CDR3 here is CASSVGAEPRGQKPQHF. The CDR3 coding sequence is TGTGCCAGCAGCGTAGGGGCGGAACCCAGGGGGCAAAAGCCCCAGCATTTT.

The CDR3 nucleotides read TGTGCCAGCAGTCCGACAGTGGTCGATGGCAATCAGCCCCAGCATTTT. Protein product: CASSPTVVDGNQPQHF. This chain links TRBV27 with TRBJ1-5; D might be TRBD1 (5 bases). V was cut by 5 bases and J by 2 bases, with 16 bases left in between. CDR1 and CDR2 (germline): MNHEY, SMNVEV (reference sequence). The CDR3 covers 16 residues.

This clone appeared a single time. The chain joins TRBV11-3 to TRBJ2-1; TRBD2 aligns across 9 bases. The CDR3 loop spans 18 amino acids. Looked up from germline, CDR1 is SGHNT and CDR2 is YENEEA. The ends lost 0 bases at V and 0 bases at J; junction bases unmatched: 6. Here the CDR3 DNA reads TGTGCCAGCAGCTTAGAAAGTGCGGGAGGGCACTCCTACAATGAGCAGTTCTTC. Its protein product is CASSLESAGGHSYNEQFF.

The chain joins TRBV6-5 to TRBJ2-7; D perhaps matches TRBD2 (5 bases). V shed 10 bases and J shed 2 bases, with 21 bases lying between them. The CDR3 contains 15 residues. Germline V CDR1 and CDR2: MNHEY, SVGAGI. The CDR3 sequence is CATARLAALTYEQYF. CDR3 sequence (DNA): TGTGCCACCGCACGTCTAGCTGCCCTTACCTACGAGCAGTACTTC.

The rearrangement joins TRBV6-4 to TRBJ2-3, with TRBD2 matching over 10 bases. The CDR3 is 17 residues long. V dropped 3 bases and J dropped 10; count of bases not matched to a gene: 16. Germline CDR1 is MRHNA and CDR2 is SNTAGT. The CDR3 DNA reads TGTGCCAGCAGTGAGGCCAGCGGGAGGGCCGGGTTGTTCCCGCAGTATTTT. Translated, it gives CASSEASGRAGLFPQYF.

The table lists this clone with a count of one. The chain recombines TRBV30 with TRBJ1-4; D unclear. CDR1 is GTSNPN and CDR2 is SVGIG in the germline V gene (reference sequence). Trimming removed 2 bases from V and 7 bases from J, with 14 bases in between. This CDR3 region has 14 residues. The CDR3 DNA follows: TGTGCCTGGAGTCCAACCGGCCCGGGTGAAAAACTGTTTTTT. Its translation: CAWSPTGPGEKLFF. The whole variable domain, filled in from reference TRBV30 and TRBJ1-4, reads SQTIHQWPATLVQPVGSPLSLECTVEGTSNPNLYWYRQAAGRGLQLLFYSVGIGQISSEVPQNLSASRPQDRQFILSSKKLLLSDSGFYLCAWSPTGPGEKLFFGSGTQLSVL.

The chain carries TRBV5-8 and TRBJ1-3; D remains ambiguous. Germline V lookup: CDR1 SGHTS, CDR2 YDEGEE. V was pared by 3 bases and J by 2 bases, with 12 bases between. This CDR3 region has 15 residues. The CDR3 reads CASSSSTRAGNTIYF. CDR3 bases: TGTGCCAGCAGCTCATCGACAAGGGCTGGAAACACCATATATTTT. The complete variable domain, with remaining parts taken from reference TRBV5-8 and TRBJ1-3, reads EAGVTQSPTHLIKTRGQQATLRCSPISGHTSVYWYQQALGLGLQFLLWYDEGEERNRGNFPPRFSGRQFPNYSSELNVNALELEDSALYLCASSSSTRAGNTIYFGEGSWLTVV.

The chain employs TRBV2 and TRBJ2-1; tentative D call: TRBD1 (6 bases). Between the trimmed V and J ends, which lost 6 bases and 8 bases, there was a span of 17 bases. The CDR3 is 14 residues long. The germline gives CDR1 SNHLY, CDR2 FYNNEI. Written as DNA, the CDR3 is TGTGCCAGCAGGGCCGACTCGAAGGGGGATGAGCAGTTCTTC. Translating gives CASRADSKGDEQFF.

The chain links TRBV19 to TRBJ1-5; D unresolved. V lost 0 bases, J lost 5 bases, and 2 bases lay in between. This CDR3 has 12 residues. The germline CDR1 and CDR2 sequences are LNHDA and SQIVND (reference sequence). The CDR3 loop is CASSIDYQPQHF. The CDR3 region has the DNA TGTGCCAGTAGTATAGATTATCAGCCCCAGCATTTT.

The chain is built from TRBV6-5 and TRBJ1-1, with D unresolved. The V gene's germline CDR1 is MNHEY and CDR2 SVGAGI. Between the trimmed V and J ends, which lost 2 bases and 0 bases, there was a span of 7 bases. The CDR3 is made up of 14 amino acids. The CDR3 spells CASSYAVLNTEAFF. The CDR3 DNA reads as TGTGCCAGCAGTTACGCGGTACTGAACACTGAAGCTTTCTTT.

The gene calls are TRBV30 and TRBJ2-1, with D possibly matching TRBD2 (5 bases). Per germline, CDR1 GTSNPN and CDR2 SVGIG (reference sequence). The CDR3 contains 14 residues. V lost 0 bases, J lost 7 bases, and 13 bases lay in between. CDR3 DNA: TGTGCCTGGAGTGTCCCGGGCGGGTGGAATGAGCAGTTCTTC. It codes for CAWSVPGGWNEQFF.

This chain joins TRBV5-1 and TRBJ2-5; 7 nucleotides align to TRBD1. CDR3 size: 14 residues. V dropped 3 bases and J dropped 5; count of bases not matched to a gene: 7. Germline V lookup: CDR1 SGHRS, CDR2 YFSETQ. The CDR3 coding sequence is TGCGCCAGCAGCTATTCAGGGGGTAGGGAGACCCAGTACTTC. Amino acids: CASSYSGGRETQYF.

With regard to this clone: The identical CDR3 is also encoded by other nucleotide sequences in the sample. The chain uses TRBV19 and TRBJ2-1; 12 positions match TRBD2. This CDR3 spans 15 amino acids. Trimming removed 1 base from V and 6 bases from J; junction bases left unmatched: 1. Germline lookup yields CDR1 LNHDA and CDR2 SQIVND (reference sequence). The CDR3 region is CASSIGLAGVNEQFF. The DNA of the CDR3 is TGTGCCAGTAGTATAGGACTAGCGGGAGTCAATGAGCAGTTCTTC.

CDR3 in amino acids: CASSYGQGPNEKLFF. The DNA for the CDR3 is TGTGCCAGCAGTTACGGACAGGGACCTAATGAAAAACTGTTTTTT. The V gene is TRBV6-6, the J gene TRBJ1-4; TRBD1 matches 8 bases. The CDR3 spans 15 residues. With V trimmed by 2 bases and J by 3 bases, 2 bases remained unmatched. Germline CDR1 is MNHNY and CDR2 is SVGAGI (reference sequence).